This entry concerns a single TCR beta chain. The sample is drawn from a study of blood T cell repertoires in COVID-19. Some clones are missing from TCRdb's copy, which holds only in-frame ones; the method was immunoSEQ multiplex PCR. This table has about 48,000 clones, 83% appearing once. Trimming took 5 bases from V and 2 from J, leaving 10 bases between them. The germline V gene encodes CDR1 WNHNN and CDR2 SYGVQD (reference sequence). The CDR3 covers 14 residues. J is TRBJ2-1 and V is TRBV10-1; tentative D call: TRBD1 (5 bases). The clonotype comes from a human donor in a cohort sampled during active COVID-19. The sequenced sample was peripheral blood. In nucleotides, the CDR3 is TGCGCCAGCAGTAGTGACAGCGCCTACAATGAGCAGTTCTTC. Translating it yields CASSSDSAYNEQFF.